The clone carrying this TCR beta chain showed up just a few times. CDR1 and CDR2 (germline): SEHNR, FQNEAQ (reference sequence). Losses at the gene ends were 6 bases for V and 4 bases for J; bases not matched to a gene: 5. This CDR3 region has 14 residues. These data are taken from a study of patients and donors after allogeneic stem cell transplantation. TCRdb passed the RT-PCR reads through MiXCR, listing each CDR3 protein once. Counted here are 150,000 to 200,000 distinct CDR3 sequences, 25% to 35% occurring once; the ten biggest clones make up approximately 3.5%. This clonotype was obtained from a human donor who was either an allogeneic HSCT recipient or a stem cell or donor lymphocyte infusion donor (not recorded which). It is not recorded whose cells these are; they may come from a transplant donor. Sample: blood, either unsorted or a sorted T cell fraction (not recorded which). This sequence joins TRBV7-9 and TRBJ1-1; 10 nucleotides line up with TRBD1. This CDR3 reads CASRSTGGVTEAFF. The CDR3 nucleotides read TGTGCCAGCAGATCGACAGGGGGCGTCACTGAAGCTTTCTTT.